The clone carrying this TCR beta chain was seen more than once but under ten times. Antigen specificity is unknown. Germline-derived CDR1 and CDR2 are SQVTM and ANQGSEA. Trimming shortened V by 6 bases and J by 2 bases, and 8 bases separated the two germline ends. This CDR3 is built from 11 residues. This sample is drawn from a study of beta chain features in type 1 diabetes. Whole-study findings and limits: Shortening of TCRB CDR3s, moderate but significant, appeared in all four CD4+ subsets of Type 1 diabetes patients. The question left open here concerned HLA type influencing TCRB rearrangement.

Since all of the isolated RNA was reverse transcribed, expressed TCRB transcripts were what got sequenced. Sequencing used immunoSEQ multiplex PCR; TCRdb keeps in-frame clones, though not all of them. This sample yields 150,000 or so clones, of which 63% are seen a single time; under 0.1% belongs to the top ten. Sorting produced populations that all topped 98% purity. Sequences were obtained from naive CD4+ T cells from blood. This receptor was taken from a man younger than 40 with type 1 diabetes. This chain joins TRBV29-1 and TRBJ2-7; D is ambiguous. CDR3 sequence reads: CSVGLTYEQYF. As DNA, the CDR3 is TGCAGCGTGGGCCTAACCTACGAGCAGTACTTC.